The rows below give T cell receptor beta chains drawn from one sample of a study of tissue-resident memory T cells in lung cancer. TCRdb processed the reads anew with MiXCR; each CDR3 protein has one entry. The sample consists of about 290 distinct CDR3 sequences, approximately 17% of them appearing once. Sequenced: CD103- CD8+ T cells from lung tumor tissue. The receptors were sampled from a human donor with treatment-naive lung cancer (subtype not recorded). Each CDR3 is given with its conserved first and last residue.

TRBV5-4,CASSSLASSTDTQYF
TRBV14,CASSLQWTGVQEQFF
TRBV15,CATSRVLGASWRGTDTQYF
TRBV4-1,CASSQEGQGAGGNQPQHF
TRBV11-2,CASSHPGLGVPEQFF
TRBV27,CASSPPGGGETQYF
TRBV12-3/TRBV12-4,CASSFNNEQFF
TRBV29-1,CSAERDSSYNEQFF
TRBV12-3/TRBV12-4,CASSGGQETQYF
TRBV27,CASSPLVDRAQETQYF
TRBV12-5,CASGLDPLGTGELFF
TRBV12-3/TRBV12-4,CASRIPGLYEQYF
TRBV7-9,CASSSNPNTGELFF